The 12 T cell receptor beta chains listed next were all sequenced from one sample in a study of OX40 agonist ivuxolimab in advanced cancers. Assay: immunoSEQ multiplex PCR; the TCRdb copy retains only in-frame clones and omits some. Among 90,000 to 150,000 clones listed, 75% to 90% were seen once. The material sequenced was CD4+ or CD8+ T cells sorted from blood, taken in a trial of the OX40 agonist ivuxolimab. Receptors were obtained from an adult with an advanced solid tumor such as melanoma, head and neck, liver or kidney cancer.

The chain has TRBV6-5 and TRBJ2-7, with 10 bases matching TRBD1. The CDR3 spans 16 residues. Germline loops: CDR1 MNHEY, CDR2 SVGAGI. With 0 bases clipped from V and 5 bases from J, the junction kept 7 bases outside the gene matches. CDR3 DNA: TGTGCCAGCAGTTACTCGAAAGGGGACAGGGGCAACGAGCAGTACTTC. Its translation is CASSYSKGDRGNEQYF.

This chain links TRBV2 with TRBJ2-1, with D maybe TRBD2 (5 bases). The length of the CDR3 is 13 residues. V lost 5 bases and J 1 base, leaving 6 bases between the germline ends. In germline, CDR1 is SNHLY, CDR2 FYNNEI. This CDR3 reads CASSRTSYNEQFF. The CDR3 nucleotides read TGTGCCAGCAGTCGGACTTCCTACAATGAGCAGTTCTTC.

This CDR3 is CASSLGGGTSYEQYF. CDR3 DNA sequence: TGTGCCAGCAGCTTAGGAGGGGGGACCTCCTACGAGCAGTACTTC. The chain carries TRBV7-2 and TRBJ2-7; tentatively, D is TRBD1 or TRBD2 (6 bases each). Germline V gives CDR1 SGHTA, CDR2 FQGNSA. The V end lost 1 base, the J end lost 0 bases, and 10 bases lay between the germline ends. The CDR3 has 15 amino acids.

The rearrangement links TRBV6-4 to TRBJ1-2; D remains ambiguous. Germline V gene data show CDR1 as MRHNA and CDR2 as SNTAGT. The V gene lost 6 bases and the J gene lost 4 bases, with 12 bases spanning the gap. This CDR3 has 13 amino acids. The CDR3 here is CASSVEGSYGYTF. CDR3 nucleotide sequence: TGTGCCAGCAGCGTAGAGGGTTCCTATGGCTACACCTTC.

The chain has TRBV28 and TRBJ2-3; 7 positions match TRBD1. CDR1 is MDHEN and CDR2 is SYDVKM in the germline V gene. The J segment lost 2 bases and the V segment lost 8 bases, leaving 4 bases of the junction unmatched. The CDR3 has 13 residues. The CDR3 nucleotides are TGTGCCAGCCGGACAGGAATCACAGATACGCAGTATTTT. Amino acid sequence: CASRTGITDTQYF.

The chain couples TRBV10-3 to TRBJ1-5, with 9 bases aligning to TRBD1. Germline V gives CDR1 ENHRY, CDR2 SYGVKD. The CDR3 spans 13 residues. V dropped 0 bases and J dropped 9; count of bases not matched to a gene: 0. As DNA, the CDR3 is TGTGCCATCAGTGAGTCGACAGGGGGGCCCCAGCATTTT. It specifies CAISESTGGPQHF.

The J gene is TRBJ1-6, the V gene TRBV6-1; possible D gene TRBD1, 6 bases. This CDR3 contains 14 residues. Germline-derived CDR1 and CDR2 are MNHNS and SASEGT. V lost 11 bases to trimming and J lost 6 bases, with 17 bases between them. In DNA form, the CDR3 reads TGTGCCGGGGGGGGACACGAAGTTAATTCACCCCTCCACTTT. This encodes CAGGGHEVNSPLHF.

The genes are TRBV28 and TRBJ1-4; 9 bases map to TRBD1. Trimming took 7 bases from V and 3 from J; bases not matched to a gene: 6. The germline CDR1 and CDR2 sequences are MDHEN and SYDVKM. This CDR3 is 15 amino acids long. The CDR3 region has the DNA TGTGCCAGCACAAGACAGGGGGAAGCTAATGAAAAACTGTTTTTT. Its protein product is CASTRQGEANEKLFF.

The CDR3 DNA sequence: TGTGCCAGCAGTTACTCGGAGGCCCAAGAGACCCAGTACTTC. Encoded protein: CASSYSEAQETQYF. This sequence joins TRBV6-5 and TRBJ2-5, with D possibly TRBD2 on 5 matching bases. Trimming left V 0 bases short and J 1 base short, with 6 bases between. The CDR3 extends over 14 amino acids. Germline V gives CDR1 MNHEY, CDR2 SVGAGI.

This sequence joins TRBV7-2 and TRBJ1-1; unclear D gene. The CDR3 covers 15 residues. V was trimmed by 2 bases and J by 1 base, leaving 11 bases between them. Germline lookup yields CDR1 SGHTA and CDR2 FQGNSA. CDR3 sequence reads: CASSLNDGGNTEAFF. CDR3 DNA: TGTGCCAGCAGCTTAAATGATGGAGGGAACACTGAAGCTTTCTTT.

The chain joins TRBV4-3 to TRBJ2-2; D might be TRBD1 or TRBD2, each matching 5 bases. The CDR3 contains 17 residues. The germline gives CDR1 LGHNA, CDR2 YSLEER. Trimming removed 3 bases from V and 4 bases from J, with 18 bases in between. Written as DNA, the CDR3 is TGCGCCAGCAGCCACAGATTACGGGGCGAGGGCACCGGGGAGCTGTTTTTT. This gives the protein CASSHRLRGEGTGELFF.

The chain employs TRBV11-2 and TRBJ2-4; no clear D. This CDR3 spans 16 amino acids. Germline V lookup: CDR1 SGHAT, CDR2 FQNNGV. Trimming removed 2 bases from V and 3 bases from J, with 14 bases in between. Written as DNA, the CDR3 is TGTGCCAGCAGCTTACGGGTAGGGCCTGTCAAAAACATTCAGTACTTC. Protein sequence: CASSLRVGPVKNIQYF.